This passage covers 22 T cell receptor beta chains from one sample sequenced in a study of radiotherapy plus CTLA-4 blockade in lung cancer. Profiling relied on immunoSEQ multiplex PCR, and the TCRdb table lists in-frame clones only, not all of them. The repertoire holds 80,000 or so clones, with 70% to 85% as singletons. Sequenced material: peripheral blood, taken from a patient treated with radiotherapy plus ipilimumab. The origin of the receptors is a human donor with non-small cell lung cancer who had stable disease on radiotherapy plus ipilimumab.

J is TRBJ2-3 and V is TRBV7-2; D remains ambiguous. CDR1 is SGHTA and CDR2 is FQGNSA in the germline V gene. Trimming left V 1 base short and J 1 base short, with 12 bases between. This CDR3 has 16 residues. The CDR3 loop reads CASSLDRASGTDTQYF. In DNA form, the CDR3 reads TGTGCCAGCAGCTTAGACCGTGCGTCGGGCACAGATACGCAGTATTTT.

The CDR3: CASSQVLGSMNEQFF. In DNA form, the CDR3 reads TGTGCCAGCAGCCAAGTACTAGGGTCCATGAATGAGCAGTTCTTC. This chain joins TRBV4-2 and TRBJ2-1; weak D call: TRBD2 (5 bases). Trimming cost V 1 base and J 7 bases, with 14 bases left between them. This CDR3 contains 15 residues. The germline gives CDR1 LGHNA, CDR2 YNFKEQ.

The chain links TRBV5-1 to TRBJ2-2, with 7 bases lining up with TRBD1. With 5 bases clipped from V and 6 bases from J, the junction kept 13 bases outside the gene matches. This CDR3 region has 16 residues. Germline loops: CDR1 SGHRS, CDR2 YFSETQ. CDR3 protein: CASSFRQGVIAGELFF. CDR3 bases: TGCGCCAGCAGTTTCCGACAGGGAGTAATTGCCGGGGAGCTGTTTTTT.

The chain has TRBV18 and TRBJ2-2, with TRBD2 matching 7 bases. This CDR3 contains 17 residues. With 3 bases clipped from V and 0 bases from J, the junction kept 7 bases outside the gene matches. From germline, CDR1 is KGHSH and CDR2 LQKENI. The CDR3: CASSPRRTSANTGELFF. CDR3 nucleotide sequence: TGTGCCAGCTCACCGCGTAGAACTAGCGCGAACACCGGGGAGCTGTTTTTT.

The chain couples TRBV6-5 to TRBJ1-1; possibly TRBD1 for D (5 bases). There are 14 residues in the CDR3. V was cut by 7 bases and J by 6 bases, with 18 bases left in between. Germline V gene data show CDR1 as MNHEY and CDR2 as SVGAGI. In DNA form, the CDR3 reads TGTGCCAGCACACCGGGACTCCTCCGATCTGAAGCTTTCTTT. Its translation is CASTPGLLRSEAFF.

This rearrangement joins TRBV25-1 to TRBJ1-2; a weak D match, TRBD1 (5 bases). Germline CDR1 reads MGHDK; CDR2 reads SYGVNS. This CDR3 is built from 11 residues. The V gene lost 4 bases and the J gene lost 12 bases, with 12 bases spanning the gap. The CDR3: CASSGVQAHTF. CDR3 nucleotide sequence: TGTGCCAGCAGTGGGGTACAGGCCCACACCTTC.

V gene TRBV4-1 combines with J gene TRBJ2-7; 10 bases map to TRBD2. This CDR3 is built from 15 residues. Germline V lookup: CDR1 MGHRA, CDR2 YSYEKL. Germline trimming cut 0 bases from V and 6 bases from J; bases unmatched to any gene: 5. The CDR3 DNA reads TGCGCCAGCAGCCAAGATGCCAGCGGGGGGGTCGAGCAGTACTTC. The encoded protein is CASSQDASGGVEQYF.

This rearrangement joins TRBV4-1 to TRBJ2-2; no firm D call. V was pared by 2 bases and J by 4 bases, with 5 bases between. Germline CDR1 MGHRA, CDR2 YSYEKL. The CDR3 extends over 13 amino acids. The CDR3: CASSQITTGELFF. The CDR3 bases are TGCGCCAGCAGCCAAATAACCACCGGGGAGCTGTTTTTT.

The chain joins TRBV30 to TRBJ1-5; no definite D call. The CDR3 contains 13 residues. Germline V gene lookup returns CDR1 GTSNPN and CDR2 SVGIG (reference sequence). The V gene lost 2 bases and the J gene lost 9 bases, with 14 bases spanning the gap. The CDR3: CAWSHSYGGPQHF. CDR3 bases: TGTGCCTGGAGTCACAGTTACGGAGGGCCCCAGCATTTT. The full variable domain, completed using reference TRBV30 and TRBJ1-5, is SQTIHQWPATLVQPVGSPLSLECTVEGTSNPNLYWYRQAAGRGLQLLFYSVGIGQISSEVPQNLSASRPQDRQFILSSKKLLLSDSGFYLCAWSHSYGGPQHFGDGTRLSIL.

This sequence joins TRBV28 and TRBJ2-7; D is ambiguous. Between the trimmed V and J ends, which lost 6 bases and 2 bases, there was a span of 11 bases. The CDR3 has 13 residues. Germline-derived CDR1 and CDR2 are MDHEN and SYDVKM. Here the CDR3 reads CASSQPKTYEQYF. DNA for the CDR3: TGTGCCAGCAGCCAGCCTAAGACCTACGAGCAGTACTTC.

This chain links TRBV7-6 with TRBJ2-5; 9 bases line up with TRBD2. The CDR3 spans 17 residues. After removal of 5 bases from V and 1 base from J, the junction contained 11 bases not matched to a gene. CDR1 is SGHVS, CDR2 FNYEAQ, per germline. CDR3 in amino acids: CASSPRRSGSLQETQYF. The CDR3 region has the DNA TGTGCCAGCAGCCCGCGTCGTAGCGGGAGTCTCCAAGAGACCCAGTACTTC.

The chain recombines TRBV19 with TRBJ1-5; perhaps TRBD1 as D (5 bases). The CDR3 has 18 residues. Trimming shortened V by 3 bases and J by 4 bases, and 22 bases separated the two germline ends. The V gene's germline CDR1 is LNHDA and CDR2 SQIVND (reference sequence). CDR3 bases: TGTGCCAGTAGTATCGGCAGGGAAGGTAGCAGGGTGAATCAGCCCCAGCATTTT. Its translation: CASSIGREGSRVNQPQHF. Supplemented by reference TRBV19 and TRBJ1-5, the full variable domain reads DGGITQSPKYLFRKEGQNVTLSCEQNLNHDAMYWYRQDPGQGLRLIYYSQIVNDFQKGDIAEGYSVSREKKESFPLTVTSAQKNPTAFYLCASSIGREGSRVNQPQHFGDGTRLSIL.

The sample holds one count of this clone. The chain has TRBV11-1 and TRBJ2-1; D possibly corresponds to TRBD1 (6 bases). V gave up 2 bases and J gave up 5 bases, with 13 bases separating them. The CDR3 runs to 15 residues. The germline CDR1 and CDR2 sequences are SGHAT and FQDESV (reference sequence). The DNA of the CDR3 is TGTGCCAGCAGCTTACAGAGGACAGCAGACAATGAGCAGTTCTTC. As protein: CASSLQRTADNEQFF.

The V and J genes are TRBV6-6 and TRBJ1-2, with TRBD1 identical over 7 bases. V lost 7 bases and J lost 7; bases outside the gene matches: 12. Germline V gene sequence: CDR1 MNHNY, CDR2 SVGAGI (reference sequence). This CDR3 region has 14 residues. The DNA of the CDR3 is TGTGCCAGCATTCCGACAGGGAGTCAGGGTGGCTACACCTTC. Its protein product is CASIPTGSQGGYTF.

The chain links TRBV15 to TRBJ2-5; TRBD2 aligns across 8 bases. Germline CDR1 LNHNV, CDR2 YYDKDF (reference sequence). CDR3 length: 14 residues. The J segment lost 4 bases and the V segment lost 9 bases, leaving 10 bases of the junction unmatched. The CDR3 region is CATGGLAAGETQYF. The DNA for the CDR3 is TGTGCCACGGGAGGACTAGCCGCTGGAGAGACCCAGTACTTC.

The chain recombines TRBV29-1 with TRBJ1-4, with D unresolved. Trimming cost V 6 bases and J 3 bases, with 14 bases left between them. The CDR3 has 14 amino acids. The germline gives CDR1 SQVTM, CDR2 ANQGSEA. CDR3 loop: CSVTGGGSNEKLFF. The CDR3 nucleotides are TGCAGCGTGACCGGTGGAGGGTCTAATGAAAAACTGTTTTTT.

The chain employs TRBV6-5 and TRBJ2-7, with TRBD1 matching over 10 bases. CDR1 and CDR2 (germline): MNHEY, SVGAGI. The CDR3 covers 16 residues. Losses at the gene ends were 3 bases for V and 6 bases for J; bases not matched to a gene: 11. CDR3 sequence reads: CASSYVPTGTGVEQYF. CDR3 DNA: TGTGCCAGCAGTTATGTCCCAACCGGGACAGGGGTCGAGCAGTACTTC.

The rearrangement joins TRBV9 to TRBJ2-7; D might be TRBD1 (6 bases). This CDR3 has 13 residues. With 4 bases removed from V and 5 bases from J, the gap between germline ends came to 13 bases. The germline CDR1 and CDR2 sequences are SGDLS and YYNGEE. The CDR3 DNA reads TGTGCCAGCAGCCCGGGACAACCCCACGAGCAGTACTTC. Amino acids: CASSPGQPHEQYF.

The chain links TRBV7-9 to TRBJ2-3; possibly TRBD1 or TRBD2 for D (5 bases each). CDR1 SEHNR and CDR2 FQNEAQ come from the germline V gene (reference sequence). V lost 5 bases and J lost 5, with 20 bases in between. The CDR3 is 16 amino acids. The CDR3 coding sequence is TGTGCCAGCAGCCCGAGGTTGGGGGATAAACGAGATACGCAGTATTTT. Protein sequence: CASSPRLGDKRDTQYF. Full variable domain (rest looked up from reference TRBV7-9 and TRBJ2-3): DTGVSQNPRHKITKRGQNVTFRCDPISEHNRLYWYRQTLGQGPEFLTYFQNEAQLEKSRLLSDRFSAERPKGSFSTLEIQRTEQGDSAMYLCASSPRLGDKRDTQYFGPGTRLTVL.

The chain joins TRBV28 to TRBJ1-2; a weak D match, TRBD1 (5 bases). The length of the CDR3 is 16 residues. The germline gives CDR1 MDHEN, CDR2 SYDVKM. Trimming left V 3 bases short and J 0 bases short, with 14 bases between. The CDR3 DNA follows: TGTGCCAGCAGTTTGGGGGTAACGAGGTCTAACTATGGCTACACCTTC. Protein: CASSLGVTRSNYGYTF.

This chain links TRBV5-1 with TRBJ2-2; D is unclear. CDR3 length: 14 amino acids. The ends were cut back, 4 bases at V and 4 bases at J, with 11 bases in the middle. The germline gives CDR1 SGHRS, CDR2 YFSETQ. CDR3 protein: CASSPETPTGELFF. CDR3 nucleotides: TGCGCCAGCAGCCCCGAGACTCCCACCGGGGAGCTGTTTTTT.

This chain links TRBV4-2 with TRBJ1-4, with D hard to call. The CDR3 length is 15 residues. Germline values: CDR1 LGHNA, CDR2 YNFKEQ. Trimming removed 1 base at V and 1 base at J, with 7 bases between. This chain's CDR3 is CASSQATGTNEKLFF. CDR3 DNA: TGTGCCAGCAGCCAAGCCACTGGAACTAATGAAAAACTGTTTTTT.